Sequencing of this T cell receptor beta chain was carried out in a study of T cells in Graves' hyperthyroidism and ophthalmopathy. General study findings and limits: The model identified upcoming ophthalmopathy a median approximately six months ahead of onset.

Amplification targeted TCR beta CDR3 regions from RNA transcripts. The primer set for the first-round RT-PCR of the TCR CDR3 was HTBI. TCRdb independently ran MiXCR on the multiplex PCR reads; one entry per CDR3 protein. This table has 450,000 to 500,000 distinct CDR3 sequences, roughly 23% appearing once. Together with thyroid ultrasound, orbital computed tomography, serum thyroxine and TRAb, clinical symptoms were used for diagnoses. The sample holds many counts of this clonotype. Its antigen is as yet unknown. V lost 7 bases to trimming and J lost 2 bases, with 16 bases between them. From germline, CDR1 is SNHLY and CDR2 FYNNEI. This CDR3 spans 15 amino acids.

The V and J genes are TRBV2 and TRBJ2-3, with D perhaps matching TRBD1 (6 bases). The receptor's source is a woman in her seventies with Graves' ophthalmopathy. Sequencing used blood. The CDR3 nucleotides read TGTGCCAGCACAGGGGCCACAAATCCCACAGATACGCAGTATTTT. Amino acids: CASTGATNPTDTQYF.